The clone carrying this T cell receptor (beta chain) was seen many times. What it binds is not known. This entry is derived from a study of T cells in Graves' hyperthyroidism and ophthalmopathy. Findings and caveats of the study: Ophthalmopathy onset followed model prediction by a median around 6.9 months.

The length of the CDR3 is 16 residues. Trimming cost V 5 bases and J 0 bases, with 13 bases left between them. The germline gives CDR1 LGHDT, CDR2 YNNKEL (reference sequence). RNA transcripts served as the template for amplifying TCR beta CDR3 regions. A set of HTBI primers served as the primers for a first-round RT-PCR of the TCR CDR3. Each CDR3 protein gets one entry after TCRdb re-called the multiplex PCR reads with MiXCR. The data show 500,000 to 650,000 distinct CDR3 sequences, around 15% seen once. The V and J genes are TRBV3-1 and TRBJ2-2, with unresolved D. This clonotype was sampled from a woman in her 40s with Graves' hyperthyroidism. Sample: blood. The CDR3 sequence is CASSARTATNTGELFF. The DNA of the CDR3 is TGTGCCAGCAGCGCGCGGACGGCCACGAACACCGGGGAGCTGTTTTTT. Together with reference TRBV3-1 and TRBJ2-2, the CDR3 gives the full variable domain: DTAVSQTPKYLVTQMGNDKSIKCEQNLGHDTMYWYKQDSKKFLKIMFSYNNKELIINETVPNRFSPKSPDKAHLNLHINSLELGDSAVYFCASSARTATNTGELFFGEGSRLTVL.